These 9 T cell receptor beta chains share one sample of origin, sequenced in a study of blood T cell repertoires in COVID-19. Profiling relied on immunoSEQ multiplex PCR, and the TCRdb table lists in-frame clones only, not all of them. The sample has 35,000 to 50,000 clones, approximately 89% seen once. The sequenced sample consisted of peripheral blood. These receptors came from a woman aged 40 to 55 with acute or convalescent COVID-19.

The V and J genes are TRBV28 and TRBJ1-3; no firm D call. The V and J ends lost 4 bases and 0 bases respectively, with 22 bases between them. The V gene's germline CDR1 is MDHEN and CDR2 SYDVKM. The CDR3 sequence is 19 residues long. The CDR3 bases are TGTGCCAGCAGTTCCCTACCGGAGACTACCGCTTACTCTGGAAACACCATATATTTT. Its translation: CASSSLPETTAYSGNTIYF.

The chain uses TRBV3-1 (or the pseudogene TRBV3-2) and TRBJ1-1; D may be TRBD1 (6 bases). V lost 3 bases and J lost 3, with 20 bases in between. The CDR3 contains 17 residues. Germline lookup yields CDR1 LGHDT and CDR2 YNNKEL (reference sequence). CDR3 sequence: CASSQSGGNFKDTEAFF. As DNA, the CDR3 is TGTGCCAGCAGCCAGTCGGGGGGCAACTTTAAAGACACTGAAGCTTTCTTT.

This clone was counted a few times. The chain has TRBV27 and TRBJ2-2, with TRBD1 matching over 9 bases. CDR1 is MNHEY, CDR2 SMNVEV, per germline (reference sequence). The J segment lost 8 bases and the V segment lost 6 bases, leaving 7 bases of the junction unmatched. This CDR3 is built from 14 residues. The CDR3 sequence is CASSSQGARGELFF. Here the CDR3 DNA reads TGTGCCAGCAGCTCACAGGGGGCTAGGGGGGAGCTGTTTTTT.

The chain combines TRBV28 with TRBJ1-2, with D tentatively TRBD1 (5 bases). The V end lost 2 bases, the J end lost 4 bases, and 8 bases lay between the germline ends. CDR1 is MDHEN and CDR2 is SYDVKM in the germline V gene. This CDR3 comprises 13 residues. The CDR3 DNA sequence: TGTGCCAGCAGTTTAGTGGGACTCTATGGCTACACCTTC. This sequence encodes CASSLVGLYGYTF.

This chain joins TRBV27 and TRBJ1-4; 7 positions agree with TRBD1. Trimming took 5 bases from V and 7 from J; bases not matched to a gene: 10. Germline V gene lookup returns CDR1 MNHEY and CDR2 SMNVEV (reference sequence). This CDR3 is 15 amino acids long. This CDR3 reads CASSPRTGTGEKLFF. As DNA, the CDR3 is TGTGCCAGCAGTCCCCGGACAGGCACGGGTGAAAAACTGTTTTTT.

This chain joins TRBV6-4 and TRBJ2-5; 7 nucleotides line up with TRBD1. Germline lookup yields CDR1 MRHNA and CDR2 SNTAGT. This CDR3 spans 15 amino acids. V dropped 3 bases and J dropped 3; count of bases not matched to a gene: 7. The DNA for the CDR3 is TGTGCCAGCAGTGAATCCGGGACAGTGGAAGAGACCCAGTACTTC. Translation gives CASSESGTVEETQYF.

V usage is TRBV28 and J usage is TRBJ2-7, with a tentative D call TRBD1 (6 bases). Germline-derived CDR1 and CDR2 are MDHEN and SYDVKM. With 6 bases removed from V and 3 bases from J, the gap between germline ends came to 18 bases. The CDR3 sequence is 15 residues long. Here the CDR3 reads CASSRTGTPSYEQYF. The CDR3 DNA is TGTGCCAGCAGCCGGACCGGGACACCTAGCTACGAGCAGTACTTC. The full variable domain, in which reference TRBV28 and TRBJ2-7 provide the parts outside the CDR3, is DVKVTQSSRYLVKRTGEKVFLECVQDMDHENMFWYRQDPGLGLRLIYFSYDVKMKEKGDIPEGYSVSREKKERFSLILESASTNQTSMYLCASSRTGTPSYEQYFGPGTRLTVT.

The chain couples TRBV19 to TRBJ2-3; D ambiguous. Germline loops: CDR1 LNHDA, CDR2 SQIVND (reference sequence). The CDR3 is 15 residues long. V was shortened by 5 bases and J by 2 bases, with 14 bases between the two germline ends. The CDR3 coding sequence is TGTGCCAGTAGTCCTCTACTGGGCGACACAGATACGCAGTATTTT. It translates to CASSPLLGDTDTQYF.

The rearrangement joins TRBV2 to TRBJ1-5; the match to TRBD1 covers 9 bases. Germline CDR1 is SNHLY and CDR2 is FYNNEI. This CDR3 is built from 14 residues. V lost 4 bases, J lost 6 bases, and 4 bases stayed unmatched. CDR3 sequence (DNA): TGTGCCAGCAGTGGGACAGGGGCCGGTCAGCCCCAGCATTTT. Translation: CASSGTGAGQPQHF.